This T cell receptor (beta chain) was documented in a study of T-cell reconstitution after alpha-beta-depleted transplantation in children. This clonotype turned up a few times. Preparation of the TCRbeta library involved a method that used unique molecular identifiers. TCRdb re-derived calls from the PCR reads in MiXCR, one entry per CDR3 protein. Of some 590,000 distinct CDR3 sequences in the sample, about 10% were seen once. The CDR3 sequence is 13 residues long. Germline CDR1 reads LGHDT; CDR2 reads YNNKEL (reference sequence). Trimming took 6 bases from V and 4 from J, leaving 13 bases between them.

The specimen was PBMCs from the stem cell graft donor, collected from the stem cell graft. The source of this sequence is a human donor who donated a stem cell graft to a child with acute myeloid leukemia. V gene TRBV3-1 combines with J gene TRBJ2-7; TRBD2 might be the D (5 bases). CDR3 in DNA: TGTGCCAGCAGTTCGAGGGTCGTATACGAGCAGTACTTC. It is translated as CASSSRVVYEQYF.